One and the same sample provided the 22 T cell receptor beta chains below, sequenced in a study of identifying expanded T cells in peripheral blood. Here immunoSEQ multiplex PCR was the method, and the copy in TCRdb shows in-frame clones only, minus some. This table has about 110,000 clones, around 88% appearing once. Sequencing input: blood. These TCRs come from a person aged 18-70 years in good health.

This chain joins TRBV6-5 and TRBJ1-2; 10 bases map to TRBD1. The V and J ends lost 6 bases and 6 bases, in that order; junction bases with no gene match: 7. This CDR3 is 14 amino acids long. Germline lookup yields CDR1 MNHEY and CDR2 SVGAGI. CDR3 sequence reads: CASSPDRGRDGYTF. DNA for the CDR3: TGTGCCAGCAGCCCCGACAGGGGGCGAGATGGCTACACCTTC.

The V and J genes are TRBV4-1 and TRBJ2-3; 8 bases fit TRBD2. From germline, CDR1 is MGHRA and CDR2 YSYEKL. Trimming at V came to 2 bases and at J to 2 bases, leaving 6 bases not matched to a gene. This CDR3 comprises 16 residues. The chain's CDR3 is CASSQTVAGSTDTQYF. For the CDR3, the DNA is TGCGCCAGCAGCCAAACGGTAGCGGGGTCCACAGATACGCAGTATTTT.

The V call is TRBV28, the J call TRBJ2-6; 8 nucleotides line up with TRBD1. This CDR3 is 19 amino acids long. Germline CDR1 and CDR2: MDHEN and SYDVKM. Trimming removed 3 bases from V and 4 bases from J; junction bases left unmatched: 14. CDR3 loop: CASSFGPQGGLSGANVLTF. In nucleotides, the CDR3 is TGTGCCAGCAGTTTTGGCCCACAGGGGGGATTGTCCGGGGCCAACGTCCTGACTTTC. The whole variable domain, remainder taken from reference TRBV28 and TRBJ2-6, is DVKVTQSSRYLVKRTGEKVFLECVQDMDHENMFWYRQDPGLGLRLIYFSYDVKMKEKGDIPEGYSVSREKKERFSLILESASTNQTSMYLCASSFGPQGGLSGANVLTFGAGSRLTVL.

This rearrangement joins TRBV19 to TRBJ2-5; TRBD2 agrees at 7 bases. V was pared by 6 bases and J by 1 base, with 5 bases of the junction left unmatched. Germline lookup yields CDR1 LNHDA and CDR2 SQIVND (reference sequence). The CDR3 extends over 14 amino acids. The CDR3 region is CASSPGGSQETQYF. CDR3 nucleotide sequence: TGTGCCAGTAGCCCCGGCGGGAGCCAAGAGACCCAGTACTTC. Looking up the rest from reference TRBV19 and TRBJ2-5 gives the full variable domain: DGGITQSPKYLFRKEGQNVTLSCEQNLNHDAMYWYRQDPGQGLRLIYYSQIVNDFQKGDIAEGYSVSREKKESFPLTVTSAQKNPTAFYLCASSPGGSQETQYFGPGTRLLVL.

V is TRBV27 and J is TRBJ1-4, with a weak D call TRBD1 (6 bases). Germline V gives CDR1 MNHEY, CDR2 SMNVEV (reference sequence). Deletions cut 4 bases from V and 6 bases from J, with 15 bases between. This CDR3 is built from 15 residues. CDR3 protein: CASSSLQGSDEKLFF. The CDR3, as DNA: TGTGCCAGCAGTTCCCTACAGGGCTCGGATGAAAAACTGTTTTTT.

J is TRBJ2-1 and V is TRBV12-5; D may be TRBD2 (6 bases). Germline CDR1 and CDR2: LGHNT and FRNRAP. This CDR3 contains 13 residues. Trimming left V 4 bases short and J 7 bases short, with 11 bases between. The CDR3 here is CASGSGLLNEQFF. CDR3 DNA: TGTGCTAGTGGTTCGGGACTTCTAAATGAGCAGTTCTTC.

The chain combines TRBV6-1 with TRBJ2-5, with TRBD2 matching over 7 bases. CDR3 length: 15 amino acids. CDR1 is MNHNS and CDR2 is SASEGT in the germline V gene. J was trimmed by 5 bases and V by 6 bases; bases with no gene match: 12. The CDR3 sequence: CASSPGLVRGETQYF. CDR3 DNA sequence: TGTGCCAGCAGCCCTGGACTAGTTCGGGGGGAGACCCAGTACTTC.

The chain has TRBV6-5 and TRBJ2-7, with 8 bases aligning to TRBD1. Germline assignment: CDR1 MNHEY and CDR2 SVGAGI. Trimming at V came to 0 bases and at J to 9 bases, leaving 7 bases not matched to a gene. The CDR3 covers 14 residues. CDR3 amino acids: CASSYSDRVSGQYF. The DNA of the CDR3 is TGTGCCAGCAGTTACTCGGACAGGGTGTCGGGGCAGTACTTC.

The V and J genes are TRBV7-6 and TRBJ2-5; unclear D gene. Germline assignment: CDR1 SGHVS and CDR2 FNYEAQ. The length of the CDR3 is 14 residues. V lost 2 bases and J lost 4, with 11 bases in between. The CDR3 loop reads CASSLHGDRETQYF. The CDR3 DNA is TGTGCCAGCAGCTTACATGGGGATCGAGAGACCCAGTACTTC. Full variable domain (rest looked up from reference TRBV7-6 and TRBJ2-5): GAGVSQSPRYKVTKRGQDVALRCDPISGHVSLYWYRQALGQGPEFLTYFNYEAQQDKSGLPNDRFSAERPEGSISTLTIQRTEQRDSAMYRCASSLHGDRETQYFGPGTRLLVL.

This clone has just one count. The chain has TRBV9 and TRBJ2-5, with unresolved D. From germline, CDR1 is SGDLS and CDR2 YYNGEE. The CDR3 consists of 13 residues. Trimming stripped 4 bases from V and 0 bases from J, with 7 bases between. The CDR3 protein is CASSPQDQETQYF. For the CDR3, the DNA is TGTGCCAGCAGCCCCCAGGACCAAGAGACCCAGTACTTC.

The CDR3 region is CASSQEGLQASGQYF. The CDR3 DNA reads TGTGCCAGCAGCCAAGAGGGATTACAGGCATCAGGGCAGTACTTC. The rearrangement joins TRBV4-2 to TRBJ2-7, with D maybe TRBD1 (5 bases). Germline V CDR1 and CDR2: LGHNA, YNFKEQ. The CDR3 runs 15 residues. Trimming left V 0 bases short and J 9 bases short, with 18 bases between.

The chain has TRBV19 and TRBJ2-2; D uncertain. Germline CDR1 is LNHDA and CDR2 is SQIVND (reference sequence). The CDR3 has 14 residues. The ends were cut back, 6 bases at V and 0 bases at J, with 8 bases in the middle. DNA of the CDR3: TGTGCCAGTAGAAGACACTCGAACACCGGGGAGCTGTTTTTT. This codes for CASRRHSNTGELFF.

The rearrangement links TRBV4-3 to TRBJ2-5, with D uncertain. CDR1 and CDR2 from the germline V gene are LGHNA and YSLEER. The CDR3 contains 14 residues. V was trimmed by 3 bases and J by 5 bases, leaving 13 bases between them. CDR3 amino acids: CASSQEDVSETQYF. The CDR3 DNA sequence: TGCGCCAGCAGCCAGGAAGACGTTTCGGAGACCCAGTACTTC.

CDR3 sequence reads: CASSHSGPSTF. The CDR3 region has the DNA TGTGCCAGCAGCCATTCGGGGCCTAGCACCTTC. The chain uses TRBV7-9 and TRBJ1-2, with a possible D match to TRBD1 (5 bases). Germline loops: CDR1 SEHNR, CDR2 FQNEAQ (reference sequence). There are 11 residues in the CDR3. V shed 5 bases and J shed 13 bases, with 14 bases lying between them.

The chain links TRBV7-9 to TRBJ2-5; TRBD1 is a possible D gene (6 bases). The CDR3 runs 13 residues. V gave up 2 bases and J gave up 6 bases, with 10 bases separating them. CDR1 is SEHNR, CDR2 FQNEAQ, per germline (reference sequence). The CDR3 DNA sequence: TGTGCCAGCAGCTTATATGGGGGCCAGACCCAGTACTTC. Encoded protein: CASSLYGGQTQYF.

The genes are TRBV7-2 and TRBJ1-2; no clear D gene. V lost 5 bases to trimming and J lost 4 bases, with 17 bases between them. The germline V gene encodes CDR1 SGHTA and CDR2 FQGNSA. CDR3 length: 15 amino acids. Here the CDR3 reads CASSLGEEITYGYTF. DNA of the CDR3: TGTGCCAGCAGCCTGGGTGAGGAGATAACCTATGGCTACACCTTC.

The V gene is TRBV9, the J gene TRBJ2-3; tentative D call: TRBD1 (6 bases). The CDR3 loop spans 16 amino acids. Between the trimmed V and J ends, which lost 0 bases and 2 bases, there was a span of 13 bases. Germline V gene lookup returns CDR1 SGDLS and CDR2 YYNGEE. In DNA form, the CDR3 reads TGTGCCAGCAGCGTAGAGCTGACAGGTACCACAGATACGCAGTATTTT. This translates into CASSVELTGTTDTQYF.

The genes are TRBV13 and TRBJ2-7, with 8 bases aligning to TRBD1. Looked up from germline, CDR1 is PRHDT and CDR2 is FYEKMQ (reference sequence). J gave up 0 bases and V 5 bases, and 9 bases lay outside the gene matches. This CDR3 is 16 amino acids long. CDR3 sequence: CASSGTTGGSSYEQYF. Here the CDR3 DNA reads TGTGCCAGCAGCGGCACAACAGGGGGGTCCTCCTACGAGCAGTACTTC.

The chain couples TRBV6-1 to TRBJ2-3, with 7 positions matching TRBD2. Germline trimming cut 3 bases from V and 6 bases from J; bases unmatched to any gene: 9. This CDR3 is built from 15 residues. Germline V CDR1 and CDR2: MNHNS, SASEGT. CDR3 sequence: CASSDPGLSLDTQYF. The CDR3 bases are TGTGCCAGCAGTGACCCGGGACTATCCCTGGATACGCAGTATTTT.

The chain has TRBV7-2 and TRBJ1-5, with D tentatively TRBD1 (5 bases). The CDR3 runs 15 residues. The germline gives CDR1 SGHTA, CDR2 FQGNSA. V lost 2 bases and J 7 bases, leaving 15 bases between the germline ends. The CDR3 DNA reads TGTGCCAGCAGCTTAAGAGAGGGGTCGGGCCAGCCCCAGCATTTT. Its translation is CASSLREGSGQPQHF.

The V call is TRBV5-1, the J call TRBJ2-2; D not certain. In germline, CDR1 is SGHRS, CDR2 YFSETQ. CDR3 length equals 14 residues. Trimming removed 2 bases at V and 4 bases at J, with 9 bases between. The CDR3 nucleotides are TGCGCCAGCAGCTTCCACCTTCGCACCGGGGAGCTGTTTTTT. Translating gives CASSFHLRTGELFF.

The chain couples TRBV5-1 to TRBJ2-3, with 7 bases fitting TRBD1. Germline V CDR1 and CDR2: SGHRS, YFSETQ. The CDR3 loop spans 13 amino acids. J gave up 5 bases and V 5 bases, and 5 bases lay outside the gene matches. The CDR3 region has the DNA TGCGCCAGCAGGACAGGGCTTGGAGATACGCAGTATTTT. Its protein is CASRTGLGDTQYF.